The clone carrying this T cell receptor beta chain rates as medium-sized (0.01 to 0.1%). Its antigen is not known. The CDR3 is 16 amino acids. Germline CDR1 is MDHEN and CDR2 is SYDVKM. Trimming removed 4 bases from V and 7 bases from J, with 19 bases in between. The entry originates in a study of spatial heterogeneity in lung cancer. Study-wide results and limits: The study found ubiquitous expanded tumor TCRs in blood more at resection than follow-up.

Every TCR cDNA molecule bore a unique molecular identifier. TCRdb re-analysed the 5' RACE reads in MiXCR, keeping a single row per CDR3 protein. The data contain 20,000 to 30,000 distinct CDR3 sequences, roughly 4.8% of them singletons. Time point in this sample: sample taken at primary tumor resection. Whole RNA was taken from tumor, nontumor lung or frozen PBMC; it was then sequenced unsorted. The chain couples TRBV28 to TRBJ1-4, with D perhaps matching TRBD1 (5 bases). This TCR was recovered from a male donor with early-stage non-small cell lung cancer. The sample in question was PBMCs, obtained at surgery. CDR3 in amino acids: CASSSTLQGGSEKLFF. The CDR3 region has the DNA TGTGCCAGCAGTTCTACCCTCCAGGGAGGGAGTGAAAAACTGTTTTTT. Looking up the rest from reference TRBV28 and TRBJ1-4 gives the full variable domain: DVKVTQSSRYLVKRTGEKVFLECVQDMDHENMFWYRQDPGLGLRLIYFSYDVKMKEKGDIPEGYSVSREKKERFSLILESASTNQTSMYLCASSSTLQGGSEKLFFGSGTQLSVL.